The source of this T cell receptor beta chain is a study of T cell responses to AZD1222 COVID-19 vaccine. Broader study findings: Donors, mostly white British, included more females; clonal diversity was possibly underestimated. Just 5 to 7 AZD1222 recipients were seropositive at baseline.

Sequencing used immunoSEQ multiplex PCR; TCRdb keeps in-frame clones, though not all of them. The sample has some 96,000 clones, less than 90% seen once; the top ten hold 1.8%. Trimming left V 2 bases short and J 4 bases short, with 14 bases between. This CDR3 comprises 15 residues. Germline loops: CDR1 SGHVS, CDR2 FNYEAQ. Turning to this clone: What it recognizes is unknown.

The V and J genes are TRBV7-6 and TRBJ1-2; D gene ambiguous. This clonotype was sampled from an adult in good health. The sequenced sample was peripheral blood, obtained on day 0 of AZD1222 vaccination. The CDR3 region is CASSLTKGGSYGYTF. In DNA form, the CDR3 reads TGTGCCAGCAGCTTAACAAAGGGCGGATCCTATGGCTACACCTTC.